Listed below are T cell receptor beta chains from one sample, sequenced in a study of beta chain features in type 1 diabetes. The table came from immunoSEQ multiplex PCR; TCRdb's copy has only in-frame clones and leaves some out. The sample carries 500,000 to 650,000 clones, around 12% recorded once. The material sequenced was naive CD4+ T cells from blood. The source of these receptors is a man aged 25-45 years with type 1 diabetes. Both conserved end residues are part of each CDR3. Each record gives: D gene, V gene, clone size, J gene, CDR3 DNA, CDR3 protein. A D gene is named only where the DNA matches it firmly. A clone size is listed for some rows: how often the clone was seen (once, few, many), or a class if it is expanded.

>-|TRBV5-1|few|TRBJ2-6
TGCGCCAGCAGCCGAGGAGCTGGGGCCAACGTCCTGACTTTC
CASSRGAGANVLTF
>-|TRBV4-2|few|TRBJ1-6
TGTGCCAGCAGCCAAGAGCTCAGGGACCGCCAAAAGGGTTCACCCCTCCACTTT
CASSQELRDRQKGSPLHF
>-|TRBV11-3|-|TRBJ1-1
TGTGCCAGCAGCTTTAATATGGGGAACACTGAAGCTTTCTTT
CASSFNMGNTEAFF
>-|TRBV11-2|few|TRBJ2-7
TGTGCCAGCAGCTTATTCTACGAGCAGTACTTC
CASSLFYEQYF
>-|TRBV18|few|TRBJ1-4
TGTGCCAGCTCACCAGGGGCGCGGAATGAAAAACTGTTTTTT
CASSPGARNEKLFF
>-|TRBV28|-|TRBJ2-6
TGTGCCAGCAGTTTGCAGGGGCAGTCATCTGGGGCCAACGTCCTGACTTTC
CASSLQGQSSGANVLTF
>-|TRBV2|few|TRBJ1-6
TGTGCCAGCAGCCTCTCGACAGGCCTGAGGGCCCTCCACTTT
CASSLSTGLRALHF
>-|TRBV11-3|-|TRBJ1-2
TGTGCCAGCAGCTTATACCGGGAGGGCTACACCTTC
CASSLYREGYTF
>-|TRBV4-3|-|TRBJ2-6
TGCGCCAGCAGCCAAGACAGGGTTGGTTTCAACGTCCTGACTTTC
CASSQDRVGFNVLTF
>-|TRBV14|few|TRBJ2-6
TGTGCCAGCGGGGGCCCGGGACCATTTCTGGGGGCCAACGTCCTGACTTTC
CASGGPGPFLGANVLTF
>TRBD2|TRBV13|-|TRBJ2-1
TGTGCCAGCAGCTCCTATCTGACTAGCGGGGGCCGTAATGAGCAGTTCTTC
CASSSYLTSGGRNEQFF
>-|TRBV12-5|-|TRBJ2-1
TGTGCTAGTGGTTCGTTGGGTGAGCAGTTCTTC
CASGSLGEQFF
>TRBD1|TRBV30|-|TRBJ1-5
TGTGCCTGGTCCGGGACAGGGGTGGGTCAGCCCCAGCATTTT
CAWSGTGVGQPQHF
>-|TRBV7-2|few|TRBJ2-5
TGTGCCAGCAGCCGGACTAACAGGGACCAAGAGACCCAGTACTTC
CASSRTNRDQETQYF
>-|TRBV10-3|few|TRBJ1-5
TGTGCCATCAGGAACGTGGGGCAGCCCCAGCATTTT
CAIRNVGQPQHF
>-|TRBV21-1|-|TRBJ2-7
TGTGCCAGCAGCCCCGAAGCAAGGGAGTGGAACGAGCAGTACTTC
CASSPEAREWNEQYF
>-|TRBV25-1|-|TRBJ2-2
TGTGCCAGCAGTGAATATCCAGGTTTGGACACCGGGGAGCTGTTTTTT
CASSEYPGLDTGELFF
>TRBD2|TRBV4-1|few|TRBJ2-1
TGCGCCAGCAGCCAGCCCCGGCTAGCGGGGGGCCCCCTATACAATGAGCAGTTCTTC
CASSQPRLAGGPLYNEQFF
>-|TRBV14|few|TRBJ2-3
TGTGCCAGCAGCCAAGTTTACATAGATACGCAGTATTTT
CASSQVYIDTQYF
>-|TRBV5-6|few|TRBJ2-4
TGTGCCAGCAGCTTGGCCCTTACAGGGATAGACATTCAGTACTTC
CASSLALTGIDIQYF
>-|TRBV11-2|-|TRBJ2-7
TGTGCCAGCAGCTTAGCATTCGAGCAGTACTTC
CASSLAFEQYF
>TRBD1|TRBV7-9|few|TRBJ2-2
TGTGCCAGCATCAGGGGGCGAGGGGACACCGGGGAGCTGTTTTTT
CASIRGRGDTGELFF
>TRBD1|TRBV29-1|-|TRBJ1-2
TGCAGCGTTGACAGGGGACAGGGGGAAAGAGAAGGCTACACCTTC
CSVDRGQGEREGYTF
>-|TRBV5-1|-|TRBJ2-5
TGCGCCAGCAGCTTGGCCCTCCAGAGGTCTGAGACCCAGTACTTC
CASSLALQRSETQYF
>TRBD2|TRBV6-6|few|TRBJ2-1
TGTGCCAGCAAAGGGGGTAGCGGGGATAGATTCTTC
CASKGGSGDRFF
>-|TRBV2|few|TRBJ2-3
TGTGCCAGCGGTCCTTATAGCACAGATACGCAGTATTTT
CASGPYSTDTQYF
>-|TRBV18|few|TRBJ1-5
TGTGCCAGCTCACCAATAAAGAGCAATCAGCCCCAGCATTTT
CASSPIKSNQPQHF
>-|TRBV18|-|TRBJ1-1
TGTGCCAGCTCACCACCGGCCGGGGAGGACACTGAAGCTTTCTTT
CASSPPAGEDTEAFF
>TRBD1|TRBV7-2|-|TRBJ1-2
TGTGCCAGCACCCTGACAGGGGGTCACTATGGCTACACCTTC
CASTLTGGHYGYTF
>TRBD1|TRBV18|few|TRBJ2-3
TGTGCCAGCTCAGTCAGACAGGGGTCCAGCACAGATACGCAGTATTTT
CASSVRQGSSTDTQYF
>-|TRBV9|few|TRBJ2-7
TGTGCCAGCAGCGTAGTGGACGGCTCCTACGAGCAGTACTTC
CASSVVDGSYEQYF
>TRBD2|TRBV28|-|TRBJ2-3
TGTGCCAGCAGTTTAATAGCGGGGTCCTCGCAGTATTTT
CASSLIAGSSQYF
>TRBD1|TRBV6-5|few|TRBJ2-3
TGTGCCAGCAGTCGACAGGGAACAGATACGCAGTATTTT
CASSRQGTDTQYF
>-|TRBV4-3|few|TRBJ2-7
TGCGCCAGCAGCCAATCCCAGGGTTACGAGCAGTACTTC
CASSQSQGYEQYF
>-|TRBV11-3|few|TRBJ1-1
TGTGCCAGCAGCTCCCTTCCAGGGGCGGGTAAAGCTTTCTTT
CASSSLPGAGKAFF
>-|TRBV28|once|TRBJ2-4
TGTGCCAGCAGTTTAATAGGGGGGGCCGACAAAAACATTCAGTACTTC
CASSLIGGADKNIQYF
>-|TRBV7-2|-|TRBJ1-5
TGTGCCAGCAGCTTAGTAGGAGATAGCAATCAGCCCCAGCATTTT
CASSLVGDSNQPQHF
>-|TRBV28|-|TRBJ2-5
TGTGCCAGCAGCCGGGGTTCTGGGGGGGAGACCCAGTACTTC
CASSRGSGGETQYF
>-|TRBV5-4|few|TRBJ2-5
TGTGCCAGCAGCCGACAGGAGCAAGAGACCCAGTACTTC
CASSRQEQETQYF